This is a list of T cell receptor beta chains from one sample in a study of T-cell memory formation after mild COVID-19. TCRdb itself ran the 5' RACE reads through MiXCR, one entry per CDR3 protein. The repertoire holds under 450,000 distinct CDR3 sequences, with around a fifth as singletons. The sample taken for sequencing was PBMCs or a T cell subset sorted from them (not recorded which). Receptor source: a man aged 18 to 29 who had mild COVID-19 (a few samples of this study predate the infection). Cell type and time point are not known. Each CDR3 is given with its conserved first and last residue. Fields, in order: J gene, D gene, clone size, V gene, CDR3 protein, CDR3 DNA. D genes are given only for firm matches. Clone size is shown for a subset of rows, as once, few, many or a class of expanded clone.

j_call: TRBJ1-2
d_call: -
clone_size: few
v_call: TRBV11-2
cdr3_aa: CASSLGPLHTF
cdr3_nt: TGTGCCAGCAGCTTGGGCCCCCTCCACACCTTC

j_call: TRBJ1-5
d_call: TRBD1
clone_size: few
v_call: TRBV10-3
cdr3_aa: CAIRPGQGVGQPQHF
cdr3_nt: TGTGCCATCAGGCCGGGACAGGGGGTCGGGCAGCCCCAGCATTTT

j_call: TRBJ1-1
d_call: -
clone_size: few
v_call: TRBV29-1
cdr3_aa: CSVLSLRTEAFF
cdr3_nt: TGCAGCGTTCTGTCGTTGCGGACTGAAGCTTTCTTT

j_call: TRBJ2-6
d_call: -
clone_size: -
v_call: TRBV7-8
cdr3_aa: CASSLQSSGANVLTF
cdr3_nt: TGTGCCAGCAGCTTACAGAGCTCTGGGGCCAACGTCCTGACTTTC

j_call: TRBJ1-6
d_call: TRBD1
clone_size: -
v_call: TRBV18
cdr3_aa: CASSPQGVNSPLHF
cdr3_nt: TGTGCCAGCTCACCGCAGGGGGTTAATTCACCCCTCCACTTT

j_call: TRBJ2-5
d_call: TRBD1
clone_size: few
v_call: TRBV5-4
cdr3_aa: CASSRQGSVETQYF
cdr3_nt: TGTGCCAGCAGCAGACAGGGGTCGGTGGAGACCCAGTACTTC

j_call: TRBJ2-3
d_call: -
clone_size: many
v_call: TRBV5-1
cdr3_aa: CASRYRGLTDTQYF
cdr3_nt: TGCGCCAGCAGGTATCGGGGGCTCACAGATACGCAGTATTTT

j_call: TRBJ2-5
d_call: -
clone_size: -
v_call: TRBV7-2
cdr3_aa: CASSLGGAGTQYF
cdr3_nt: TGTGCCAGCAGCTTAGGCGGCGCCGGGACCCAGTACTTC

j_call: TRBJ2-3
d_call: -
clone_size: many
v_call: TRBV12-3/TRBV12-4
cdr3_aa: CASSLQGDSTDTQYF
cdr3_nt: TGTGCCAGCAGTTTACAGGGCGATAGCACAGATACGCAGTATTTT

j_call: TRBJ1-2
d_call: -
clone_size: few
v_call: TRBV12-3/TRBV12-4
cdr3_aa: CASSRTYGYTF
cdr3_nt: TGTGCCAGCAGTCGGACCTATGGCTACACCTTC

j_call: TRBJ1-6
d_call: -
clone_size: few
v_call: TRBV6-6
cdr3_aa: CASSYPTHQTENSPLHF
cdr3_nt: TGTGCCAGCAGTTATCCCACACATCAGACAGAGAATTCACCCCTCCACTTT

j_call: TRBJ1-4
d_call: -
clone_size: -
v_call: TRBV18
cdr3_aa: CASSYNRDEKLFF
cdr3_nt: TGTGCCAGCTCATACAACAGGGATGAAAAACTGTTTTTT

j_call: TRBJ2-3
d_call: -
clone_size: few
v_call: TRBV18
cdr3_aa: CASSPVQQSTDTQYF
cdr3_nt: TGTGCCAGCTCACCTGTCCAGCAGAGCACAGATACGCAGTATTTT

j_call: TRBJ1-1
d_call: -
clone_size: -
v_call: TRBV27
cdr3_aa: CASSHTVLSEAFF
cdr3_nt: TGTGCCAGCAGTCACACTGTGCTCAGTGAAGCTTTCTTT

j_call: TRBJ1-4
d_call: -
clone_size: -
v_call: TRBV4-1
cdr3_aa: CASSQVITVKLFF
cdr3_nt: TGCGCCAGCAGCCAAGTTATTACAGTAAAACTGTTTTTT

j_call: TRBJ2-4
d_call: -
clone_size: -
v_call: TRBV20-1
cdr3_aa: CCARGGTTILAKNIQYF
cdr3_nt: TGCTGTGCTAGAGGCGGGACGACGATTTTAGCCAAAAACATTCAGTACTTC

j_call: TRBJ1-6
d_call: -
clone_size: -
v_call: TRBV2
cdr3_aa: CASSAQTLNSPLHF
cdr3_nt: TGTGCCAGCAGCGCCCAGACACTTAATTCACCCCTCCACTTT

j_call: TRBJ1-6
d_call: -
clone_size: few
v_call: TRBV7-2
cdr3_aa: CASTLPGIPLHF
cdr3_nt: TGTGCCAGCACCCTACCCGGGATACCCCTCCACTTT

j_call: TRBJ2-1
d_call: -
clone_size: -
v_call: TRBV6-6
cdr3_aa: CASSSTGKGSYNEQFF
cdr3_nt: TGTGCCAGCAGTTCCACAGGGAAGGGGTCCTACAATGAGCAGTTCTTC

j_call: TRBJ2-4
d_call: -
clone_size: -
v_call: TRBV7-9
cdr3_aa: CASSLDGLIQYF
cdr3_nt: TGTGCCAGCAGCTTAGACGGGCTCATTCAGTACTTC

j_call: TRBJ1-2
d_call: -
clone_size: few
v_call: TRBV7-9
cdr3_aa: CASSLGREGVRGYTF
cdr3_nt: TGTGCCAGCAGTTTGGGACGGGAGGGTGTTCGTGGCTACACCTTC

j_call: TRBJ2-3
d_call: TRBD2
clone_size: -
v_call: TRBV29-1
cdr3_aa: CSVSGGRHTQYF
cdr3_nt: TGCAGCGTCAGCGGGGGCCGCCATACGCAGTATTTT

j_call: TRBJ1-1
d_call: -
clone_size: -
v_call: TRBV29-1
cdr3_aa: CSVEGLGGDTEAFF
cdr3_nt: TGCAGCGTTGAGGGGTTGGGGGGCGACACTGAAGCTTTCTTT

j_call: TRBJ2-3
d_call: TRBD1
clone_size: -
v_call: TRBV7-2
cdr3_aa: CASTGTEGTDTQYF
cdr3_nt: TGTGCCAGCACCGGGACAGAAGGCACAGATACGCAGTATTTT

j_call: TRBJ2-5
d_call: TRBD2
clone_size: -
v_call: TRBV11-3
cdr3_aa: CASSWGEGQETQYF
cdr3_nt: TGTGCCAGCAGCTGGGGGGAGGGCCAAGAGACCCAGTACTTC

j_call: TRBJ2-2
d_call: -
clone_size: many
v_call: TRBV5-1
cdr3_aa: CASSLRFTGELFF
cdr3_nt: TGTGCCAGCAGTTTACGTTTCACCGGGGAGCTGTTTTTT

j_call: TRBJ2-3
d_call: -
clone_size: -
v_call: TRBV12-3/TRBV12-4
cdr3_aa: CASSFWGGAADTQYF
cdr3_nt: TGTGCCAGCAGTTTCTGGGGCGGGGCTGCAGATACGCAGTATTTT

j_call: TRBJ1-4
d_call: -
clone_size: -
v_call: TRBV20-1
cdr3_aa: CSARDYREKLFF
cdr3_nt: TGCAGTGCTAGAGATTATCGGGAGAAACTGTTTTTT

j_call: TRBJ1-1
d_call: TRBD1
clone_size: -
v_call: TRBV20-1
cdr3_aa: CSARPQGVTAFF
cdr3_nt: TGCAGTGCTAGACCCCAGGGGGTGACGGCTTTCTTT